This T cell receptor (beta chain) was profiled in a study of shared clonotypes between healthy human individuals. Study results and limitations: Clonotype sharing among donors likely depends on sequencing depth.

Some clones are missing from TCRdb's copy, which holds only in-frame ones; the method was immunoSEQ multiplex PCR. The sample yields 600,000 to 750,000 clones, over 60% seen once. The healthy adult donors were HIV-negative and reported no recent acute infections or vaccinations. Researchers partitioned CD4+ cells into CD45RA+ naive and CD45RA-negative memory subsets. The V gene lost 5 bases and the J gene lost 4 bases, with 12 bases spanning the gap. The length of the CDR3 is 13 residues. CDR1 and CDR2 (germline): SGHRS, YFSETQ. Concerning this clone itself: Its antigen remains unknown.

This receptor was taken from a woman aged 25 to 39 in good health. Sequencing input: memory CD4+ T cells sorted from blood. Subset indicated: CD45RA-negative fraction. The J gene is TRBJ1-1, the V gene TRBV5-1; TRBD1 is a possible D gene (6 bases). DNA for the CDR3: TGCGCCAGCAGGAGAGGGGGGAGCACTGAAGCTTTCTTT. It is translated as CASRRGGSTEAFF.